Listed here is a single T cell receptor (beta chain). What it binds is not known. Purities over 98% were achieved in all sorted populations. Expressed TCRB transcripts were sequenced after all isolated RNA was converted to cDNA. Data came from immunoSEQ multiplex PCR; TCRdb stores just in-frame clones and leaves some out. Among roughly 340,000 clones listed, about 12% were seen once. The sample originates from a study of beta chain features in type 1 diabetes. Study-wide results and caveats: Within each of all four CD4+ subsets, Type 1 diabetes patients had TCRB CDR3s that were moderately but significantly shorter.

This clonotype was obtained from a woman aged 18-35 years with type 1 diabetes. The sample comprised naive CD4+ T cells from blood.

CDR3 DNA: TGTGCCAGCAGACCGACAGACTTAGCCTACGAGCAGTACTTC. Encoded protein: CASRPTDLAYEQYF. The rearrangement links TRBV27 to TRBJ2-7; tentative D call: TRBD1 (5 bases). Trimming shortened V by 6 bases and J by 2 bases, and 14 bases separated the two germline ends. The CDR3 sequence is 14 residues long. Germline V gene data show CDR1 as MNHEY and CDR2 as SMNVEV (reference sequence).